This T cell receptor beta chain is from a study of blood T cell repertoires in COVID-19. Study as a whole: Researchers got acute and convalescent COVID-19 samples from the United States, Italy and Spain. The analysed material was cDNA or gDNA that came from T cells, B-cell-depleted T cells, or PBMCs.

The germline gives CDR1 SGHRS, CDR2 YFSETQ. Losses at the gene ends were 0 bases for V and 7 bases for J; bases not matched to a gene: 8. The CDR3 loop spans 17 amino acids. Original handling: Estimation of nucleated cell counts relied on the amplification of reference gene primers. The assay was immunoSEQ multiplex PCR, and TCRdb's table has in-frame clones only and misses some. V, J and clone size are those of that table, while D and trimming were read from the DNA. The data contain some 200,000 clones, about 91% of them singletons. This rearrangement joins TRBV5-1 to TRBJ1-6, with TRBD1 identical over 9 bases. The sample consisted of peripheral blood. This clonotype was sampled from a man aged 30 to 45 with acute or convalescent COVID-19. CDR3 residues: CASSLEGGQGGNSPLHF. The CDR3 nucleotides read TGCGCCAGCAGCTTGGAAGGGGGACAGGGTGGAAATTCACCCCTCCACTTT.